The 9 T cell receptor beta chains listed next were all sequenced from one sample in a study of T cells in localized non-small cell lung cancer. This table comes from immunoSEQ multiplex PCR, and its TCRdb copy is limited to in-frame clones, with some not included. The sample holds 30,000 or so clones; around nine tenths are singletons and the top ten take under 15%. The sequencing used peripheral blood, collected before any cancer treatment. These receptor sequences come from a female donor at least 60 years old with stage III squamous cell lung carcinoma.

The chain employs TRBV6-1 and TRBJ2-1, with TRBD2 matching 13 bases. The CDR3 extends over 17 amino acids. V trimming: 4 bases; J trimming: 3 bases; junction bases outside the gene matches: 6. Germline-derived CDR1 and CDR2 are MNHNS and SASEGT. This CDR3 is CASSAKRLAGGYNEQFF. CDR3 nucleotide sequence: TGTGCCAGCAGTGCGAAGAGACTAGCGGGGGGCTACAATGAGCAGTTCTTC.

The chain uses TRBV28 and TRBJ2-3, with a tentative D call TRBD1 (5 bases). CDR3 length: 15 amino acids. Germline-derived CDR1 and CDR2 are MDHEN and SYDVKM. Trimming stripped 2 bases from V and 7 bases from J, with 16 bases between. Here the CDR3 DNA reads TGTGCCAGCAGTTTAATTAGGGGCGCGGTTCATACGCAGTATTTT. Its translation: CASSLIRGAVHTQYF. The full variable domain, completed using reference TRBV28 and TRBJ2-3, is DVKVTQSSRYLVKRTGEKVFLECVQDMDHENMFWYRQDPGLGLRLIYFSYDVKMKEKGDIPEGYSVSREKKERFSLILESASTNQTSMYLCASSLIRGAVHTQYFGPGTRLTVL.

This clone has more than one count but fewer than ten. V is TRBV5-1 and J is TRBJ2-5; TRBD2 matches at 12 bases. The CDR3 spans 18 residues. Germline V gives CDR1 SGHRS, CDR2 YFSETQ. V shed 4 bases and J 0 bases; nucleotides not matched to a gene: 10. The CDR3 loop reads CASSPGLAGTQYQETQYF. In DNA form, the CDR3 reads TGCGCCAGCAGCCCCGGACTAGCGGGGACTCAGTACCAAGAGACCCAGTACTTC.

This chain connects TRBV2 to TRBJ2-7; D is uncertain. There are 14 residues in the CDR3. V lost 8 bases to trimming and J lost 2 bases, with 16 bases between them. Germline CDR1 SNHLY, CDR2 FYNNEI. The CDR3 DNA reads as TGTGCCAGCCCTAAAGGAGCCAGTCCCTACGAGCAGTACTTC. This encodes CASPKGASPYEQYF.

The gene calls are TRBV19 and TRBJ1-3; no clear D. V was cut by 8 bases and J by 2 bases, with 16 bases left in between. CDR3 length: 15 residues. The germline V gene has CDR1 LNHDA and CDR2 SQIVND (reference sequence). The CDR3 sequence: CASLDSRNTGNTIYF. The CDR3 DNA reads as TGTGCCAGTCTGGACTCTCGGAACACTGGAAACACCATATATTTT.

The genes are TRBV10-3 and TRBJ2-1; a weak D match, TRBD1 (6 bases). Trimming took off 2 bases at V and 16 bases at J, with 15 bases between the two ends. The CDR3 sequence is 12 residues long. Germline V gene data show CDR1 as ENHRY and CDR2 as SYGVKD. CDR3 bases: TGTGCCATCAGTGAGGGGACAATAGTTCCTTTCTTC. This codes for CAISEGTIVPFF.

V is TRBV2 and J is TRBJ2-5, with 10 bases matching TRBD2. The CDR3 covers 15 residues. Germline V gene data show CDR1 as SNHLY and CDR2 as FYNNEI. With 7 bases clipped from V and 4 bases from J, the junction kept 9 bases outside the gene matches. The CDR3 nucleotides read TGTGCCAGCATTAACTTAGCGGGGGGCAGAGAGACCCAGTACTTC. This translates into CASINLAGGRETQYF.

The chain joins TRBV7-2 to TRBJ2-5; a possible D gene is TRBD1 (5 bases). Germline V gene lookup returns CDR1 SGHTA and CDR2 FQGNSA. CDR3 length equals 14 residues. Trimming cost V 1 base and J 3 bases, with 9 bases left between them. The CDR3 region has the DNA TGTGCCAGCAGCTTAGGACAGTGGGAAGAGACCCAGTACTTC. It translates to CASSLGQWEETQYF.

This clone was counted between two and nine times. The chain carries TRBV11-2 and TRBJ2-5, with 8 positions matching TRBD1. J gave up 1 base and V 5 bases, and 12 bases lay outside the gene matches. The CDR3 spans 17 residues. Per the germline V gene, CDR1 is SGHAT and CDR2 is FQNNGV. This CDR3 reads CASSIGVGQGPQETQYF. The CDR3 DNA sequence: TGTGCCAGCAGCATAGGCGTCGGACAGGGCCCCCAAGAGACCCAGTACTTC.